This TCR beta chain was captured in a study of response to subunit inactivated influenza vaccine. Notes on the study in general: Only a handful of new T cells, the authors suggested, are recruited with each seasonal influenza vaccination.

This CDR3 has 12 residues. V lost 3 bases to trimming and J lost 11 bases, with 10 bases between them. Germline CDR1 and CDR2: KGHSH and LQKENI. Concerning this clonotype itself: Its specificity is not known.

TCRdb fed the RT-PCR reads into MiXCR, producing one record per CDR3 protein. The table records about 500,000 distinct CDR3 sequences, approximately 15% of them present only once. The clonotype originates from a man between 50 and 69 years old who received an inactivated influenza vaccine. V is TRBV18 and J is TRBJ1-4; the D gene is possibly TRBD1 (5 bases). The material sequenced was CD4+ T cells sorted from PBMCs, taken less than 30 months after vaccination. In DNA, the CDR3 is TGTGCCAGCTCACCCCCCGGGGCCAAACTGTTTTTT. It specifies CASSPPGAKLFF.